A single sample is the source of the 26 T cell receptor beta chains below, sequenced in a study of cytomegalovirus exposure and HLA in healthy donors. A multiplex PCR was run with 60 Vbeta primers and 13 Jbeta primers. Libraries were prepared by immunoSEQ multiplex PCR; TCRdb keeps only in-frame clonotypes and omits some of them. The listing contains nearly 200,000 clones. The sequenced sample was PBMCs. Source of these receptors: a boy aged 5 to 17 in good health and CMV-seronegative.

The chain is built from TRBV28 and TRBJ1-4; a weak D match, TRBD1 (5 bases). The CDR3 is made up of 12 amino acids. CDR1 is MDHEN, CDR2 SYDVKM, per germline. V was shortened by 5 bases and J by 8 bases, with 9 bases between the two germline ends. This chain's CDR3 is CASSERGEKLFF. In DNA, the CDR3 is TGTGCCAGCAGTGAGCGGGGCGAAAAACTGTTTTTT. Filled out from reference TRBV28 and TRBJ1-4, the complete variable domain reads DVKVTQSSRYLVKRTGEKVFLECVQDMDHENMFWYRQDPGLGLRLIYFSYDVKMKEKGDIPEGYSVSREKKERFSLILESASTNQTSMYLCASSERGEKLFFGSGTQLSVL.

V and J are TRBV6-5 and TRBJ1-4, with 8 bases that match TRBD1. The CDR3 totals 15 residues. CDR1 MNHEY and CDR2 SVGAGI come from the germline V gene. V lost 5 bases, J lost 5 bases, and 7 bases stayed unmatched. The CDR3 nucleotides read TGTGCCAGCAGTCCCGACAGGGGCTTGAATGAAAAACTGTTTTTT. Protein product: CASSPDRGLNEKLFF.

The chain is built from TRBV5-4 and TRBJ1-2, with D uncertain. Germline loops: CDR1 SGHNT, CDR2 YYREEE (reference sequence). Trimming took 7 bases from V and 8 from J, leaving 18 bases between them. This CDR3 has 13 amino acids. The CDR3 loop is CASFNREQAGYTF. In DNA form, the CDR3 reads TGTGCCAGCTTCAACCGGGAGCAGGCGGGCTACACCTTC.

The chain recombines TRBV25-1 with TRBJ2-5, with 10 bases aligning to TRBD2. CDR1 MGHDK and CDR2 SYGVNS come from the germline V gene. With 11 bases clipped from V and 5 bases from J, the junction kept 17 bases outside the gene matches. The CDR3 runs 16 residues. The CDR3 sequence is CAALRSSGGAGETQYF. The CDR3, as DNA: TGTGCCGCCCTCCGGTCCAGCGGGGGGGCTGGGGAGACCCAGTACTTC. Looking up the rest from reference TRBV25-1 and TRBJ2-5 gives the full variable domain: EADIYQTPRYLVIGTGKKITLECSQTMGHDKMYWYQQDPGMELHLIHYSYGVNSTEKGDLSSESTVSRIRTEHFPLTLESARPSHTSQYLCAALRSSGGAGETQYFGPGTRLLVL.

The chain has TRBV6-1 and TRBJ2-1; D is ambiguous. Trimming took off 6 bases at V and 5 bases at J, with 8 bases between the two ends. Germline V gives CDR1 MNHNS, CDR2 SASEGT. The CDR3 runs 12 residues. This chain's CDR3 is CASSVLNNEQFF. CDR3 DNA sequence: TGTGCCAGCAGCGTACTAAACAATGAGCAGTTCTTC.

The chain is built from TRBV6-4 and TRBJ2-6, with D perhaps TRBD1 (6 bases). V shed 7 bases and J shed 2 bases, with 18 bases lying between them. Germline V CDR1 and CDR2: MRHNA, SNTAGT. The CDR3 runs to 17 residues. The CDR3 reads CASITPGHLAGANVLTF. The CDR3 bases are TGTGCCAGCATTACACCGGGACACCTAGCTGGGGCCAACGTCCTGACTTTC.

Written as DNA, the CDR3 is TGTGCCAGCAGCTTGGATCTGGGGGCCAACTACAATGAGCAGTTCTTC. It is translated as CASSLDLGANYNEQFF. V gene TRBV5-6 combines with J gene TRBJ2-1; tentatively, D is TRBD1 (6 bases). Germline-derived CDR1 and CDR2 are SGHDT and YYEEEE. V gave up 0 bases and J gave up 3 bases, with 13 bases separating them. CDR3 length equals 16 residues.

The V gene is TRBV6-1, the J gene TRBJ1-2; 7 positions agree with TRBD1. The CDR3 is 14 amino acids. CDR1 is MNHNS, CDR2 SASEGT, per germline. V gave up 2 bases and J gave up 5 bases; unmatched junction bases: 5. Written as DNA, the CDR3 is TGTGCCAGCAGTGAATTGGACAGGATTTATGGCTACACCTTC. The encoded protein is CASSELDRIYGYTF.

The chain has TRBV4-1 and TRBJ2-3; 12 bases are shared with TRBD2. J gave up 7 bases and V 2 bases, and 7 bases lay outside the gene matches. Per germline, CDR1 MGHRA and CDR2 YSYEKL. The CDR3 covers 16 residues. The CDR3: CASSQPSSGGANTQYF. CDR3 bases: TGCGCCAGCAGCCAACCTTCTAGCGGGGGGGCAAATACGCAGTATTTT.

The chain carries TRBV4-2 and TRBJ2-3; D is perhaps TRBD2 (6 bases). The germline V gene has CDR1 LGHNA and CDR2 YNFKEQ. V was shortened by 0 bases and J by 4 bases, with 14 bases between the two germline ends. The CDR3 is made up of 16 amino acids. CDR3 region: CASSQESGSSADTQYF. Here the CDR3 DNA reads TGTGCCAGCAGCCAAGAAAGCGGGTCTTCAGCAGATACGCAGTATTTT.

The V gene is TRBV21-1, the J gene TRBJ1-1. TRBV21-1 is listed as a pseudogene. This CDR3 contains 13 residues. In DNA form, the CDR3 reads TGTGCCAGCAGCAAAGTCGGAGGGACGGGAGCTTTCTTT. Translating gives CASSKVGGTGAFF.

The chain employs TRBV4-1 and TRBJ1-2; perhaps TRBD1 as D (5 bases). This CDR3 is 14 amino acids long. Per the germline V gene, CDR1 is MGHRA and CDR2 is YSYEKL. V shed 1 base and J shed 8 bases, with 14 bases lying between them. CDR3 nucleotides: TGCGCCAGCAGCCAAGTTTCAGGGTACCAGGGCTACACCTTC. It yields the protein CASSQVSGYQGYTF.

The gene calls are TRBV2 and TRBJ2-1; D may be TRBD1 (6 bases). Germline CDR1 SNHLY, CDR2 FYNNEI. The CDR3 covers 15 residues. V was shortened by 5 bases and J by 2 bases, with 13 bases between the two germline ends. The CDR3 is CASSHRDTPYNEQFF. DNA of the CDR3: TGTGCCAGCAGTCACCGGGACACTCCCTACAATGAGCAGTTCTTC.

The chain is built from TRBV29-1 and TRBJ2-6; 7 nucleotides align to TRBD1. This CDR3 has 14 residues. V was pared by 7 bases and J by 4 bases, with 7 bases of the junction left unmatched. CDR1 and CDR2 (germline): SQVTM, ANQGSEA. The CDR3 region has the DNA TGCAGCGCTTCGACAGGGTCCGGGGCCAACGTCCTGACTTTC. Its protein product is CSASTGSGANVLTF.

The chain combines TRBV7-6 with TRBJ2-2; the D gene is possibly TRBD1 (6 bases). Germline lookup yields CDR1 SGHVS and CDR2 FNYEAQ. There are 13 residues in the CDR3. With 3 bases removed from V and 5 bases from J, the gap between germline ends came to 7 bases. For the CDR3, the DNA is TGTGCCAGCAGCTTCACAGGGACCGGGGAGCTGTTTTTT. Translation: CASSFTGTGELFF.

The chain combines TRBV5-4 with TRBJ2-1, with a tentative D call TRBD2 (5 bases). Per the germline V gene, CDR1 is SGHNT and CDR2 is YYREEE (reference sequence). This CDR3 has 15 residues. The V and J ends lost 0 bases and 0 bases respectively, with 7 bases between them. This chain's CDR3 is CASSLEGSSYNEQFF. DNA of the CDR3: TGTGCCAGCAGCTTGGAAGGGAGCTCCTACAATGAGCAGTTCTTC.

The rearrangement joins TRBV5-5 to TRBJ2-7, with TRBD1 matching 10 bases. The CDR3 runs 14 residues. Germline V gene lookup returns CDR1 SGHKS and CDR2 YYEKEE (reference sequence). Trimming cost V 2 bases and J 6 bases; bases outside gene matches: 5. CDR3 region: CASSFRTGGGEQYF. The CDR3 region has the DNA TGTGCCAGCAGCTTCCGGACAGGGGGAGGCGAGCAGTACTTC.

The V call is TRBV5-5, the J call TRBJ1-1; the D gene is possibly TRBD1 (6 bases). Germline V gives CDR1 SGHKS, CDR2 YYEKEE (reference sequence). CDR3 length: 17 amino acids. V shed 7 bases and J shed 0 bases, with 22 bases lying between them. The DNA for the CDR3 is TGTGCCAGCTCCCGGGTGGGGGGGGCAACCATGAACACTGAAGCTTTCTTT. Translating it yields CASSRVGGATMNTEAFF.

The chain links TRBV5-1 to TRBJ2-7; the match to TRBD1 covers 12 bases. The V and J ends lost 4 bases and 4 bases, in that order; junction bases with no gene match: 15. This CDR3 is built from 18 residues. Germline V gene sequence: CDR1 SGHRS, CDR2 YFSETQ. The CDR3 nucleotides read TGCGCCAGCAGCCCCGAGGGTGGGACAGGGGGCATTTGGTACGAGCAGTACTTC. Protein product: CASSPEGGTGGIWYEQYF.

The CDR3: CASSLEGANTEAFF. Here the CDR3 DNA reads TGTGCCAGCAGCTTAGAGGGGGCGAACACTGAAGCTTTCTTT. The rearrangement links TRBV7-9 to TRBJ1-1; 7 bases fit TRBD1. The CDR3 is made up of 14 amino acids. With 1 base clipped from V and 1 base from J, the junction kept 0 bases outside the gene matches. Germline lookup yields CDR1 SEHNR and CDR2 FQNEAQ (reference sequence).

The chain joins TRBV27 to TRBJ2-3; D is ambiguous. The CDR3 length is 14 residues. The germline CDR1 and CDR2 sequences are MNHEY and SMNVEV (reference sequence). The V end was cut by 4 bases, the J end by 0 bases, with 8 bases between. In nucleotides, the CDR3 is TGTGCCAGCAGTTCCCCTTTGAGCACAGATACGCAGTATTTT. Amino acid sequence: CASSSPLSTDTQYF.

The J gene is TRBJ2-1, the V gene TRBV5-1; 8 bases align to TRBD2. With 7 bases clipped from V and 8 bases from J, the junction kept 14 bases outside the gene matches. CDR1 SGHRS and CDR2 YFSETQ come from the germline V gene. The CDR3 runs to 15 residues. CDR3: CASSPVSGVFDEQFF. The CDR3 nucleotides read TGCGCCAGCTCCCCCGTTAGCGGGGTTTTCGATGAGCAGTTCTTC.

The rearrangement joins TRBV29-1 to TRBJ2-4; maybe TRBD1 (6 bases). The CDR3 totals 13 residues. Germline-derived CDR1 and CDR2 are SQVTM and ANQGSEA. Trimming pared 5 bases from V and 3 bases from J, leaving 11 bases between. The CDR3 DNA is TGCAGCGTTTCCCAAGGGGGCAAAAACATTCAGTACTTC. Translated, it gives CSVSQGGKNIQYF.

The genes are TRBV6-4 and TRBJ1-2; perhaps TRBD1 as D (5 bases). Trimming left V 4 bases short and J 2 bases short, with 11 bases between. Germline V lookup: CDR1 MRHNA, CDR2 SNTAGT. This CDR3 is built from 14 residues. In DNA, the CDR3 is TGTGCCAGCAGTGTCCCAGGGCCAAACTATGGCTACACCTTC. Residues: CASSVPGPNYGYTF.

V is TRBV19 and J is TRBJ2-3, with D maybe TRBD2 (5 bases). This CDR3 is built from 14 residues. V lost 6 bases to trimming and J lost 3 bases, with 13 bases between them. CDR1 LNHDA and CDR2 SQIVND come from the germline V gene (reference sequence). The CDR3 DNA is TGTGCCAGTAGAAGCGGACCCGAAACAGATACGCAGTATTTT. Translated: CASRSGPETDTQYF.

The V gene is TRBV30, the J gene TRBJ1-1; possibly TRBD1 for D (5 bases). Germline-derived CDR1 and CDR2 are GTSNPN and SVGIG (reference sequence). V was trimmed by 3 bases and J by 2 bases, leaving 13 bases between them. The CDR3 spans 14 residues. The CDR3: CAWSFSGGNTEAFF. CDR3 nucleotide sequence: TGTGCCTGGAGCTTTTCCGGGGGAAACACTGAAGCTTTCTTT. Together with reference TRBV30 and TRBJ1-1, the CDR3 gives the full variable domain: SQTIHQWPATLVQPVGSPLSLECTVEGTSNPNLYWYRQAAGRGLQLLFYSVGIGQISSEVPQNLSASRPQDRQFILSSKKLLLSDSGFYLCAWSFSGGNTEAFFGQGTRLTVV.